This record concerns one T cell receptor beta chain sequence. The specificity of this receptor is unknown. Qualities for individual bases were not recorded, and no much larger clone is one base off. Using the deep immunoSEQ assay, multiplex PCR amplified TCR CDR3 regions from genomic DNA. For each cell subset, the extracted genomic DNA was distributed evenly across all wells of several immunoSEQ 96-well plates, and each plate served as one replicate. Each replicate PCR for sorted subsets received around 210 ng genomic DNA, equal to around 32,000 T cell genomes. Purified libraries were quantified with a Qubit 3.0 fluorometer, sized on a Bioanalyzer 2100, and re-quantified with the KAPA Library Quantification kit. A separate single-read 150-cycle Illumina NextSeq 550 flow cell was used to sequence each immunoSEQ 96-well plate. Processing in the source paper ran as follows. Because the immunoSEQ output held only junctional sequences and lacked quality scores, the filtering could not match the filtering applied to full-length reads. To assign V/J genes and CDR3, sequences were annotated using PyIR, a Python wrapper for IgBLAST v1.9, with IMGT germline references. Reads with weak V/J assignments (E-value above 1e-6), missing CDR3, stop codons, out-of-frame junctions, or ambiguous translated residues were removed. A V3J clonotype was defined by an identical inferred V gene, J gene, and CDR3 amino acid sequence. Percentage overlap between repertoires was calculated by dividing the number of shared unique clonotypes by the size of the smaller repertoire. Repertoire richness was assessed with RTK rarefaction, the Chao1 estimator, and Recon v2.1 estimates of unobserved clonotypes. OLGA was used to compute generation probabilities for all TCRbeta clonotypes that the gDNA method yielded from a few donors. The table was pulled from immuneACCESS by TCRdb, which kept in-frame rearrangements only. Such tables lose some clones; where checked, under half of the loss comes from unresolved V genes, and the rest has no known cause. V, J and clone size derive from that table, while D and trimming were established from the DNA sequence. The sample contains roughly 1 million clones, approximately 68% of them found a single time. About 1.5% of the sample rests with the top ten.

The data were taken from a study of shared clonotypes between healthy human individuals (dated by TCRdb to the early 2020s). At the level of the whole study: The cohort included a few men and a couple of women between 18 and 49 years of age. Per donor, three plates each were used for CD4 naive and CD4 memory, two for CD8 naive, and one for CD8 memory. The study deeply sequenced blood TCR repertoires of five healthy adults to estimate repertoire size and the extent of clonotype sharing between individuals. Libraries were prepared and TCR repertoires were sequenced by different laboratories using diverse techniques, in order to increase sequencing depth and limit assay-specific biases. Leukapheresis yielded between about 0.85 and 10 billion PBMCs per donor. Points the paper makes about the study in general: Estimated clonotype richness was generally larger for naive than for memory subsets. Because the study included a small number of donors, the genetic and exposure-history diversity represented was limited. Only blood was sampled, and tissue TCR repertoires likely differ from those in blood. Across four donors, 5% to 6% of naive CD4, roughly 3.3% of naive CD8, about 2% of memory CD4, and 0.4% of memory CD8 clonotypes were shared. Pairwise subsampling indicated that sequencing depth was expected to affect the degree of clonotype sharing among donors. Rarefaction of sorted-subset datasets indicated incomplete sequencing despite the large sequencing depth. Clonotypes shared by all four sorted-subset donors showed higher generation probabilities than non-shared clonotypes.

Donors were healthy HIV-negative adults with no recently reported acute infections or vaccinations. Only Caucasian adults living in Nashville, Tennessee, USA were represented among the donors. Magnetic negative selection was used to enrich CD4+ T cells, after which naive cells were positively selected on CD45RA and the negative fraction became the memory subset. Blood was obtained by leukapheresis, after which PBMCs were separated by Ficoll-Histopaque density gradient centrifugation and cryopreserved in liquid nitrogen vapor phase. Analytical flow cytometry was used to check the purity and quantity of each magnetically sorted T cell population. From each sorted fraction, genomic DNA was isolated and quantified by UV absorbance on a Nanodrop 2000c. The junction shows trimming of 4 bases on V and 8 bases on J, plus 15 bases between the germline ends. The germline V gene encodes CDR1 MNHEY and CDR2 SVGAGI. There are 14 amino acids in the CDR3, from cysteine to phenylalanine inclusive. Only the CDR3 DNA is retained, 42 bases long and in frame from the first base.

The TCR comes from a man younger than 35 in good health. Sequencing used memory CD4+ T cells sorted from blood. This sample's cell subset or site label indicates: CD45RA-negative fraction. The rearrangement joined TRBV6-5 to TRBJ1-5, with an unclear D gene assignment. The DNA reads TGTGCCAGCAGTTCCCTGGGTGGTCGGGAGCCCCAGCATTTT. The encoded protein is CASSSLGGREPQHF.